This entry is about one TCR beta chain. The antigen remains undetermined. The sample comes from a study of cytomegalovirus exposure and HLA in healthy donors. Findings of the study overall: CMV antigen specificity was confirmed in vitro for three CMV-associated chains. The later analysis indicated that the majority of CMV-associated TCR beta chains appeared HLA-restricted.

CDR1 is SNHLY and CDR2 is FYNNEI in the germline V gene. The CDR3 is 14 amino acids. V lost 4 bases and J lost 7, with 11 bases in between. Both 60 Vbeta primers and 13 Jbeta primers went into the PCR. The repertoire was sequenced with immunoSEQ multiplex PCR; TCRdb's copy has only in-frame clones and lacks some. This table holds some 130,000 clones, approximately 80% found once. The TCR sequence derives from a man younger than 45 in good health and CMV-seronegative. Sequenced material: PBMCs. The chain couples TRBV2 to TRBJ1-6; a possible D gene is TRBD1 (5 bases). Here the CDR3 DNA reads TGTGCCAGCAGTGTGGGGCCGGTGAATTCACCCCTCCACTTT. This translates into CASSVGPVNSPLHF.